This T cell receptor beta chain is from a study of T-cell reconstitution after alpha-beta-depleted transplantation in children. For TCRbeta, the library was prepared with unique molecular identifiers. TCRdb re-derived calls from the PCR reads in MiXCR, one entry per CDR3 protein. The table includes roughly 170,000 distinct CDR3 sequences, around 6.8% detected once. At least ten counts were recorded for this clonotype. Trimming took off 7 bases at V and 0 bases at J, with 20 bases between the two ends. The CDR3 consists of 17 residues. The rearrangement joins TRBV12-3 or TRBV12-4 to TRBJ2-3, with D maybe TRBD2 (5 bases). Here the sequenced sample was PBMCs from the stem cell graft donor, taken from the stem cell graft. The sequence was obtained from a human donor who donated a stem cell graft to a child with Wiskott-Aldrich syndrome. The CDR3 coding sequence is TGTGCCAGCACCTGGGCGGCGGGCGGCTCTAGCACAGATACGCAGTATTTT. Amino acids: CASTWAAGGSSTDTQYF.